This T cell receptor beta chain came from a study of T cell responses to AZD1222 COVID-19 vaccine. Study observations and caveats: Spike-wide vaccine-associated CD4 TCRs dominated at 160-218 and 743-854. Spike-specific TCR repertoires showed rising breadth and depth after two AZD1222 doses. Repertoire sampling was restricted to post-peak T cell response timepoints.

Combined were second doses at about 4 or about 12 weeks. CDR1 SGHNT and CDR2 YYREEE come from the germline V gene (reference sequence). There are 16 residues in the CDR3. V shed 2 bases, J shed 4 bases, and the junction held 9 bases outside the gene matches. This clone was recorded only once. Antigen: not known. Assay used: immunoSEQ multiplex PCR; TCRdb lists only in-frame clones, some missing. The sample includes about 150,000 clones, roughly 87% of them seen just once. The clonotype was recovered from an adult who received the AZD1222 COVID-19 vaccine. This chain connects TRBV5-4 to TRBJ2-1; 7 positions match TRBD2. The sample was peripheral blood, taken 28 days after the second AZD1222 dose. The CDR3 DNA sequence: TGTGCCAGCAGCTTCTCAGCGCTAGCGGCTTACAATGAGCAGTTCTTC. This codes for CASSFSALAAYNEQFF.